This is a list of T cell receptor beta chains from one sample in a study of shared clonotypes between healthy human individuals. TCRdb keeps only in-frame clones here, not all; method: immunoSEQ multiplex PCR. The sample shows some 470,000 clones, 60% to 85% of them seen only once. Sequencing used PBMCs. The receptors originated from a woman aged 40 to 49 in good health. Some clones in this sample may be carry-over from other donors' samples. Both conserved end residues are part of each CDR3. The D gene is left open where the match is weak. Some rows mark clone size as missing; the rest say once, few, many or name a class of expanded clone.

TRBJ1-1 | TRBV10-3 | . | 13 | . | TGTGCCATCAGTGAGGTCCAATACACTGAAGCTTTCTTT | CAISEVQYTEAFF
TRBJ2-7 | TRBV18 | TRBD2 | 14 | . | TGTGCCAGCTCACCGGGACTAGCAAACTACGAGCAGTACTTC | CASSPGLANYEQYF
TRBJ1-1 | TRBV5-1 | . | 16 | many | TGCGCCAGCAGCTTGGTGGCAGGTCGGCAGAACACTGAAGCTTTCTTT | CASSLVAGRQNTEAFF
TRBJ2-7 | TRBV7-9 | . | 12 | . | TGTGCCAGCTCTGGAGAGGTCTACGAGCAGTACTTC | CASSGEVYEQYF
TRBJ2-7 | TRBV7-9 | TRBD1 | 15 | . | TGTGCCAGCAGCCCCCCCGGGGACAGCCGAAACGAGCAGTACTTC | CASSPPGDSRNEQYF
TRBJ1-2 | TRBV9 | . | 15 | once | TGTGCCAGCAGCGTAGAGGGTTCAGGCCTCTATGGCTACACCTTC | CASSVEGSGLYGYTF
TRBJ2-1 | TRBV5-1 | . | 16 | few | TGCGCCAGCAGCCCCCGGGTGGGACAAAGCAACAATGAGCAGTTCTTC | CASSPRVGQSNNEQFF
TRBJ2-1 | TRBV28 | TRBD2 | 15 | . | TGTGCCAGCAGAGCGGGGGCCGACCCATACAATGAGCAGTTCTTC | CASRAGADPYNEQFF
TRBJ2-3 | TRBV27 | . | 16 | . | TGTGCCAGCAGTTTATCTTCCGGTCTAGCAGAAGATACGCAGTATTTT | CASSLSSGLAEDTQYF
TRBJ1-5 | TRBV10-3 | . | 13 | . | TGTGCCATCCAGCGGGGCCCCACAGATACGCAGCATTTT | CAIQRGPTDTQHF
TRBJ1-2 | TRBV9 | . | 16 | . | TGTGCCAGCAGCCCCCATGACCGCAGGGCTGGCTATGGCTACACCTTC | CASSPHDRRAGYGYTF
TRBJ1-1 | TRBV5-1 | . | 14 | . | TGCGCCAGCAGCTTACCCGTCGGGGACACTGAAGCTTTCTTT | CASSLPVGDTEAFF
TRBJ2-2 | TRBV25-1 | . | 14 | many | TGTGCCAGCAGTGAATATAAAGACACCGGGGAGCTGTTTTTT | CASSEYKDTGELFF
TRBJ2-2 | TRBV9 | TRBD2 | 16 | . | TGTGCCAGCAGGAGGGGACTAGCGGGAGGTACCGGGGAGCTGTTTTTT | CASRRGLAGGTGELFF
TRBJ2-3 | TRBV28 | . | 11 | . | TGTGCCGGCAGTTGGGCTGTTACGCAGTATTTT | CAGSWAVTQYF
TRBJ2-5 | TRBV2 | . | 14 | . | TGTGCCAGCAGTGATGAACAGGGCCGCGAGACCCAGTACTTC | CASSDEQGRETQYF
TRBJ2-5 | TRBV7-7 | TRBD2 | 15 | . | TGTGCCAGCAGCACGGGACTAGCGGGAGTAGAGACCCAGTACTTC | CASSTGLAGVETQYF
TRBJ1-4 | TRBV7-7 | . | 13 | . | TGTGCTAGCAGCTCAGGCCCAAATGAAAAACTGTTTTTT | CASSSGPNEKLFF
TRBJ2-3 | TRBV7-9 | . | 14 | once | TGTGCCAGCACCTTTAGGTCGGGAGCAGATACGCAGTATTTT | CASTFRSGADTQYF
TRBJ2-3 | TRBV30 | TRBD2 | 14 | . | TGTGCCTGGACTAGCGGGAGGTCGACAGATACGCAGTATTTT | CAWTSGRSTDTQYF
TRBJ2-7 | TRBV15 | . | 14 | . | TGTGCCACCAGCAGGGGGACTGATAACTACGAGCAGTACTTC | CATSRGTDNYEQYF
TRBJ1-6 | TRBV5-5 | . | 15 | . | TGTGCCAGCAGCTTGAGGCGGGGGGACAATTCACCCCTCCACTTT | CASSLRRGDNSPLHF
TRBJ1-5 | TRBV18 | . | 16 | . | TGTGCCAGCTCACCCGGACAGTTCTATAGCAATCAGCCCCAGCATTTT | CASSPGQFYSNQPQHF
TRBJ1-1 | TRBV6-5 | . | 13 | . | TGTGCCAGCAGTTGGGGGGTGAACACTGAAGCTTTCTTT | CASSWGVNTEAFF
TRBJ2-1 | TRBV6-4 | TRBD2 | 17 | . | TGTGCCAGCAGTGAGACTAGCTTAAGTAGCTCCTACAATGAGCAGTTCTTC | CASSETSLSSSYNEQFF
TRBJ2-3 | TRBV5-4 | . | 16 | . | TGTGCCAGCAGTACGCCATTTCAATCCAGCACAGATACGCAGTATTTT | CASSTPFQSSTDTQYF
TRBJ2-7 | TRBV11-2 | . | 16 | many | TGTGCCAGCAGCTTCCCCCCCCCAAACGGGAAGTACGAGCAGTACTTC | CASSFPPPNGKYEQYF
TRBJ1-3 | TRBV6-6 | TRBD1 | 15 | . | TGTGCCAGCTCACCACTAGACAGGGATGGAAACACCATATATTTT | CASSPLDRDGNTIYF
TRBJ2-3 | TRBV19 | TRBD2 | 16 | . | TGTGCCAGTAGTATTGGACTAGCGGGAGGTACAGATACGCAGTATTTT | CASSIGLAGGTDTQYF
TRBJ2-7 | TRBV5-4 | TRBD2 | 14 | many | TGTGCCAGCAGCTTGGTGGGACTAGCGGGACAGCAGTACTTC | CASSLVGLAGQQYF
TRBJ1-3 | TRBV21-1 | . | 18 | . | TGTGCCAGCAGCAAAGAGGGCAGCTCTACGCACTCTGGAAACACCATATATTTT | CASSKEGSSTHSGNTIYF
TRBJ1-4 | TRBV10-1 | TRBD1 | 14 | . | TGCGCCAGCAACAGAGGACAGGGGGGGGAAAAACTGTTTTTT | CASNRGQGGEKLFF
TRBJ2-2 | TRBV6-4 | . | 13 | . | TGTGCCAGCAGCCCGATTGCGGCAGGGGAGCTGTTTTTT | CASSPIAAGELFF
TRBJ1-1 | TRBV28 | . | 13 | few | TGTGCCACCCTTGTTCGGGGGAACACTGAAGCTTTCTTT | CATLVRGNTEAFF
TRBJ2-1 | TRBV2 | . | 14 | . | TGTGCCAGTAGCGTGGGGACTGGATCCAATGAGCAGTTCTTC | CASSVGTGSNEQFF
TRBJ2-7 | TRBV28 | TRBD1 | 16 | . | TGTGCCAGCACGGGACAGGGCGATAGTAGTTCCTACGAGCAGTACTTC | CASTGQGDSSSYEQYF
TRBJ1-4 | TRBV4-3 | TRBD1 | 17 | . | TGCGCCAGCAGCCAAGGACAGACGACAGGGGGGGGTGAAAAACTGTTTTTT | CASSQGQTTGGGEKLFF
TRBJ2-6 | TRBV29-1 | . | 15 | once | TGCAGCGTTGGAGGGGGGAGCTCTGGGGCCAACGTCCTGACTTTC | CSVGGGSSGANVLTF
TRBJ2-5 | TRBV28 | . | 16 | . | TGTGCCAGCAGTTTCTCAGCTCCTCCCGGGCTGGAGACCCAGTACTTC | CASSFSAPPGLETQYF
TRBJ2-1 | TRBV7-2 | . | 14 | . | TGTGCCAGCAGCCCGGGACTCATATACAATGAGCAGTTCTTC | CASSPGLIYNEQFF
TRBJ1-1 | TRBV19 | . | 13 | . | TGTGCCAGTTTCTCGGACATGAACACTGAAGCTTTCTTT | CASFSDMNTEAFF
TRBJ1-2 | TRBV5-5 | TRBD1 | 14 | . | TGTGCCAGCAGCTTCAGGGGGCAGAGCTATGGCTACACCTTC | CASSFRGQSYGYTF
TRBJ2-1 | TRBV6-5 | . | 11 | . | TGTGCCAGCAGTTTGAGCGGTGTGGAGTTCTTC | CASSLSGVEFF
TRBJ2-7 | TRBV4-1 | TRBD2 | 15 | few | TGCGCCAGCAGAGCAATGGGGGTAGCGGGGTACGAGCAGTACTTC | CASRAMGVAGYEQYF
TRBJ1-2 | TRBV29-1 | TRBD1 | 13 | . | TGCAGCGTCCCGACAGGGGAGGACTATGGCTACACCTTC | CSVPTGEDYGYTF
TRBJ2-3 | TRBV4-3 | TRBD2 | 17 | . | TGCGCCAGCAGCCAGGACATAGCGGGGGGGCCTACAGATACGCAGTATTTT | CASSQDIAGGPTDTQYF
TRBJ2-7 | TRBV27 | . | 15 | once | TGTGCCAGCAGTTTGGTGGGGTTCGACAACTACGAGCAGTACTTC | CASSLVGFDNYEQYF
TRBJ2-1 | TRBV10-3 | TRBD1 | 19 | . | TGTGCCATCAGTGAATGGGACAGGGGACGCACTAGCGCTGACAATGAGCAGTTCTTC | CAISEWDRGRTSADNEQFF
TRBJ1-5 | TRBV2 | . | 14 | . | TGTGCCAGCAACAGCCGGGGCCTTCATCAGCCCCAGCATTTT | CASNSRGLHQPQHF
TRBJ1-4 | TRBV30 | . | 13 | . | TGTGCCTGGAGTAAAGGGCCTAATGAAAAACTGTTTTTT | CAWSKGPNEKLFF
TRBJ1-2 | TRBV7-3 | . | 16 | . | TGTGCCAGCAGGGACCCGGGGGATCCGGATTTGGGTGGCTACACCTTC | CASRDPGDPDLGGYTF
TRBJ2-7 | TRBV21-1 | . | 17 | . | TGTGCCAGCAGCAAAGCCGGACAGGGAGAAGACTCCTACGAGCAGTACTTC | CASSKAGQGEDSYEQYF
TRBJ2-2 | TRBV28 | TRBD1 | 16 | . | TGTGCCAGTCAGTCACCGGGACAGGTCGACACCGGGGAGCTGTTTTTT | CASQSPGQVDTGELFF
TRBJ2-2 | TRBV5-6 | TRBD1 | 18 | . | TGTGCCAGCAGCCCCCGGGACAGGGAGGCTACGAACACCGGGGAGCTGTTTTTT | CASSPRDREATNTGELFF
TRBJ2-7 | TRBV7-9 | TRBD1 | 16 | few | TGTGCCAGCAGCTTAGTACCCCGACAGGGACCCTATGAGCAGTACTTC | CASSLVPRQGPYEQYF
TRBJ2-7 | TRBV15 | . | 12 | . | TGTGCCACCAGCAGACCGGCTGGGGAGCAGTACTTC | CATSRPAGEQYF
TRBJ2-5 | TRBV6-5 | . | 13 | . | TGTGCCAGCAGGTGGGACCTCCAAGAGACCCAGTACTTC | CASRWDLQETQYF
TRBJ1-4 | TRBV6-1 | TRBD1 | 15 | . | TGTGCCAGCAGGAGACAGGGCGCAACTAATGAAAAACTGTTTTTT | CASRRQGATNEKLFF
TRBJ1-1 | TRBV28 | . | 16 | . | TGTGCCAGCAGTCCGACAGACCGGGAATGGGCTCCTGAAGCTTTCTTT | CASSPTDREWAPEAFF
TRBJ2-5 | TRBV28 | TRBD1 | 15 | few | TGTGCCAGCAGCCTAGACAGGGGTAGGGAAGAGACCCAGTACTTC | CASSLDRGREETQYF